Following are 10 T cell receptor beta chains from one sample sequenced in a study of T cell responses to AZD1222 COVID-19 vaccine. Profiling relied on immunoSEQ multiplex PCR, and the TCRdb table lists in-frame clones only, not all of them. Of about 96,000 clones listed, 70% to 90% are singletons. The material was peripheral blood, obtained on day 0 of AZD1222 vaccination. These TCRs come from an adult in good health.

The genes are TRBV5-1 and TRBJ2-1, with a weak D call TRBD2 (5 bases). The CDR3 extends over 15 amino acids. V lost 1 base, J lost 8 bases, and 16 bases lay in between. Germline lookup yields CDR1 SGHRS and CDR2 YFSETQ. The CDR3 DNA follows: TGCGCCAGCAGCTTGAGAGGCCGGGGAGTCGATGAGCAGTTCTTC. Translation gives CASSLRGRGVDEQFF.

This clone was counted only a few times. This chain connects TRBV5-1 to TRBJ2-2; a weak D match, TRBD2 (6 bases). The CDR3 contains 15 residues. Germline V gives CDR1 SGHRS, CDR2 YFSETQ. With 2 bases removed from V and 5 bases from J, the gap between germline ends came to 13 bases. The CDR3 DNA reads TGCGCCAGCAGCTTAGATAGACGGGAGACCGGGGAGCTGTTTTTT. This gives the protein CASSLDRRETGELFF.

The chain is built from TRBV7-3 and TRBJ2-7, with TRBD2 matching over 9 bases. Germline trimming cut 2 bases from V and 4 bases from J; bases unmatched to any gene: 9. The CDR3 loop spans 16 amino acids. Germline V gives CDR1 SGHTA, CDR2 FQGTGA. CDR3 in DNA: TGTGCCAGCAGCTTATCAGGCGGGAGGGCCGTATACGAGCAGTACTTC. Translation gives CASSLSGGRAVYEQYF. Looking up the rest from reference TRBV7-3 and TRBJ2-7 gives the full variable domain: GAGVSQTPSNKVTEKGKYVELRCDPISGHTALYWYRQSLGQGPEFLIYFQGTGAADDSGLPNDRFFAVRPEGSVSTLKIQRTERGDSAVYLCASSLSGGRAVYEQYFGPGTRLTVT.

This clone appeared once. This chain uses TRBV6-5 with TRBJ2-7; D may be TRBD1 (6 bases). The CDR3 contains 13 residues. V shed 4 bases and J shed 5 bases, with 12 bases lying between them. Germline V CDR1 and CDR2: MNHEY, SVGAGI. The CDR3 loop reads CASSLNRADEQYF. The CDR3, as DNA: TGTGCCAGCAGTTTGAACAGGGCAGACGAGCAGTACTTC.

The CDR3 DNA reads TGTGCCACCAGCAGAGGGACTGAAGTCCACGAGCAGTACTTC. Its translation is CATSRGTEVHEQYF. The chain uses TRBV15 and TRBJ2-7, with a tentative D call TRBD2 (5 bases). Germline CDR1 LNHNV, CDR2 YYDKDF (reference sequence). V was clipped by 1 base and J by 5 bases, with 12 bases between them. The CDR3 is 14 amino acids. The variable domain in full, with the rest retrieved from reference TRBV15 and TRBJ2-7, is DAMVIQNPRYQVTQFGKPVTLSCSQTLNHNVMYWYQQKSSQAPKLLFHYYDKDFNNEADTPDNFQSRRPNTSFCFLDIRSPGLGDTAMYLCATSRGTEVHEQYFGPGTRLTVT.

The chain joins TRBV5-1 to TRBJ2-1; D may be TRBD2 (5 bases). V was clipped by 6 bases and J by 3 bases, with 10 bases between them. The CDR3 has 13 residues. CDR1 is SGHRS and CDR2 is YFSETQ in the germline V gene. The CDR3 DNA follows: TGCGCCAGCAAAGAACGGGACTACAATGAGCAGTTCTTC. Translated: CASKERDYNEQFF.

This clone was seen once. This chain connects TRBV6-1 to TRBJ2-7, with no clear D. Germline values: CDR1 MNHNS, CDR2 SASEGT. The CDR3 runs to 16 residues. With 2 bases removed from V and 2 bases from J, the gap between germline ends came to 16 bases. CDR3 coding DNA: TGTGCCAGCAGTGAACTCCGGCTTACCCCCCCCTACGAGCAGTACTTC. Translating it yields CASSELRLTPPYEQYF.

The CDR3 DNA reads as TGTGCCAGCAGCTTAGAATTAACAGATAGAGAGACCCAGTACTTC. Its translation is CASSLELTDRETQYF. The rearrangement joins TRBV11-2 to TRBJ2-5, with no clear D. V lost 0 bases and J 4 bases, leaving 12 bases between the germline ends. Germline V gene lookup returns CDR1 SGHAT and CDR2 FQNNGV. The CDR3 contains 15 residues.

The chain recombines TRBV5-5 with TRBJ1-5; D remains unclear. The germline gives CDR1 SGHKS, CDR2 YYEKEE (reference sequence). Trimming pared 0 bases from V and 4 bases from J, leaving 14 bases between. This CDR3 region has 16 residues. CDR3 DNA: TGTGCCAGCAGCTTGGGACGGCAGGCTAATAATCAGCCCCAGCATTTT. It encodes CASSLGRQANNQPQHF.

This sequence joins TRBV19 and TRBJ1-1; D is unclear. Germline loops: CDR1 LNHDA, CDR2 SQIVND (reference sequence). The V end lost 5 bases, the J end lost 6 bases, and 16 bases lay between the germline ends. The length of the CDR3 is 14 residues. For the CDR3, the DNA is TGTGCCAGTAGTGACGGCAGGCCCAGGCCTGAAGCTTTCTTT. Amino acids: CASSDGRPRPEAFF.